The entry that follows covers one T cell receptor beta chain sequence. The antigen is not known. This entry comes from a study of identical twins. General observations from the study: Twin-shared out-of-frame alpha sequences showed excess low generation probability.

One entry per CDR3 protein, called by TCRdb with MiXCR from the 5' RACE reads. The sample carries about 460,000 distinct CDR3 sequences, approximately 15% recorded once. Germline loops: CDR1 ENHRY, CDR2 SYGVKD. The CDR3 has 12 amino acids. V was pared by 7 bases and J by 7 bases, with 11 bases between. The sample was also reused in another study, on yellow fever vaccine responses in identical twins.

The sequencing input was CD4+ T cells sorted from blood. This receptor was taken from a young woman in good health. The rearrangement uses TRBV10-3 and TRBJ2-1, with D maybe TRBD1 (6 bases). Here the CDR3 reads CAIKDSRNEQFF. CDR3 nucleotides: TGTGCCATCAAGGACAGCCGGAATGAGCAGTTCTTC.